This T cell receptor beta chain originates from a study of control samples from healthy donors and cancer patients. Some clones are missing from TCRdb's copy, which holds only in-frame ones; the method was immunoSEQ multiplex PCR. The sample lists about 160,000 clones; 85% to 95% were seen once. V was clipped by 5 bases and J by 0 bases; unmatched bases: 7. CDR1 is MNHEY, CDR2 SVGEGT, per germline. The CDR3 is 16 residues long. The TCR originated in a woman between 40 and 50 years old in good health. The chain couples TRBV6-2 or TRBV6-3 to TRBJ1-3, with 7 bases lining up with TRBD1. The sample taken for sequencing was blood. The CDR3 is CASSRGQHRSGNTIYF. The CDR3 bases are TGTGCCAGCAGTAGGGGACAGCACCGCTCTGGAAACACCATATATTTT.